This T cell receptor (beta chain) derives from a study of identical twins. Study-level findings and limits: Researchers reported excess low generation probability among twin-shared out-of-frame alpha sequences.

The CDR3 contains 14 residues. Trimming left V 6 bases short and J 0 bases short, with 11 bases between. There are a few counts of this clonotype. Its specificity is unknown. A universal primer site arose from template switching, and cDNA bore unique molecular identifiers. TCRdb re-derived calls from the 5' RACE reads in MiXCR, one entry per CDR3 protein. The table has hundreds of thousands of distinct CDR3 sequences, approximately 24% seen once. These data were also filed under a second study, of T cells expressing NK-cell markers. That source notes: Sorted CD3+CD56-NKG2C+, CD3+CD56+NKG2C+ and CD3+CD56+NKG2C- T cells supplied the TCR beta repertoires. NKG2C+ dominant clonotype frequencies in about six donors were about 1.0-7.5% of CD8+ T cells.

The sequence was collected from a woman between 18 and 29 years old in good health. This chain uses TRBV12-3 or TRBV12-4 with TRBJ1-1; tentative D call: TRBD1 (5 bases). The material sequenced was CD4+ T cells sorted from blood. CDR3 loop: CASSKGLMNTEAFF. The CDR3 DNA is TGTGCCAGCAGCAAGGGACTGATGAACACTGAAGCTTTCTTT.